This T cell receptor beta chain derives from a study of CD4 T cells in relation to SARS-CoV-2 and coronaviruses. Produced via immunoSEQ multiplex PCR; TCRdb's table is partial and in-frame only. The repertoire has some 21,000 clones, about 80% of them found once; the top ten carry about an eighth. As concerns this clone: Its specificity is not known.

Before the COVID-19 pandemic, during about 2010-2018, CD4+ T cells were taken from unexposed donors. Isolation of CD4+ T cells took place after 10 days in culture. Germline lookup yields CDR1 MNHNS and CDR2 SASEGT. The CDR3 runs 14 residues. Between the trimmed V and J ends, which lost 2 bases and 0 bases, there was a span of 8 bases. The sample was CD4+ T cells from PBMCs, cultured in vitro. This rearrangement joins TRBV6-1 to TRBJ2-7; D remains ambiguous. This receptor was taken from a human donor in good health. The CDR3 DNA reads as TGTGCCAGCAGTGAACGGGCAACCTCCTACGAGCAGTACTTC. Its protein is CASSERATSYEQYF.